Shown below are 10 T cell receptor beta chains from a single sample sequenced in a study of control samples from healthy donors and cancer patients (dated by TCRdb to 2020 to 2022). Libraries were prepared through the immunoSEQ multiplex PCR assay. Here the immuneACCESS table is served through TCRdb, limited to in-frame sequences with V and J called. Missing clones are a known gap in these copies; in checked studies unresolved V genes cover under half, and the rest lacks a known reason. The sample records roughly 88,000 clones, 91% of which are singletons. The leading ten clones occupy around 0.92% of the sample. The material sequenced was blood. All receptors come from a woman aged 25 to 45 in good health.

The CDR3 DNA is TGTGCCAGCAGTCAGGACAGGAATAGCAATCAGCCCCAGCATTTT. Its translation is CASSQDRNSNQPQHF. The J gene is TRBJ1-5, the V gene TRBV6-5, with 7 bases matching TRBD1. This CDR3 region has 15 residues. Germline-derived CDR1 and CDR2 are MNHEY and SVGAGI. Germline trimming cut 5 bases from V and 0 bases from J; bases unmatched to any gene: 4.

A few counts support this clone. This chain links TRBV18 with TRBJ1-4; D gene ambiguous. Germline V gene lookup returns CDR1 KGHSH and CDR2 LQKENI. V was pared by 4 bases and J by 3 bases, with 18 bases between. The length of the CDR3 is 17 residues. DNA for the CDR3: TGTGCCAGCTCACTATTCTTTATGGACCGGCCTAATGAAAAACTGTTTTTT. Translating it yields CASSLFFMDRPNEKLFF.

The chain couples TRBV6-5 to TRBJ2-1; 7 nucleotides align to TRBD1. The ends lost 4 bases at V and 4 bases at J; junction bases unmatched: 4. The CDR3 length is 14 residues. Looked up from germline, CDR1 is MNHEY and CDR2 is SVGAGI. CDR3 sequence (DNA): TGTGCCAGCAGTTTCGGGACAGCTTACAATGAGCAGTTCTTC. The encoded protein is CASSFGTAYNEQFF.

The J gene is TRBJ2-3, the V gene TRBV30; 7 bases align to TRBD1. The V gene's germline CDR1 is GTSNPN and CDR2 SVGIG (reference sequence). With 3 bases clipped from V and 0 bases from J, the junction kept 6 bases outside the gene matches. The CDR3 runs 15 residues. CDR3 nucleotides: TGTGCCTGGAGCAAAGACAGGGCTAGCACAGATACGCAGTATTTT. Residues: CAWSKDRASTDTQYF.

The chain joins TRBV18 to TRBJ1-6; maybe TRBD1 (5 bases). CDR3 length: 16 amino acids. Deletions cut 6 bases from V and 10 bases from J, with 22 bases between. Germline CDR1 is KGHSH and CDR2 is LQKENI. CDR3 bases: TGTGCCAGCTCCCACGACCAGACAGTACCCTCCTCACCCCTCCACTTT. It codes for CASSHDQTVPSSPLHF.

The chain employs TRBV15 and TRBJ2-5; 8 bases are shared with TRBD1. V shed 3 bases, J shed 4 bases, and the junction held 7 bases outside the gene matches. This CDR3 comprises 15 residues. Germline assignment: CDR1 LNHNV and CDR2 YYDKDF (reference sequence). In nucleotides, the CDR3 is TGTGCCACCAGCAGTCGGGCCGGGACAGGAGAGACCCAGTACTTC. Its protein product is CATSSRAGTGETQYF.

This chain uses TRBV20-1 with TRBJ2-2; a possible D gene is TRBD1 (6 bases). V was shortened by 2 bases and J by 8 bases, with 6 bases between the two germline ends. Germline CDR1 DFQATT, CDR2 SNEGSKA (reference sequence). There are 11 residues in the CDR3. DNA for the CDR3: TGCAGTGCTAGAAGGGGGGGGGAGCTGTTTTTT. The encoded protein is CSARRGGELFF.

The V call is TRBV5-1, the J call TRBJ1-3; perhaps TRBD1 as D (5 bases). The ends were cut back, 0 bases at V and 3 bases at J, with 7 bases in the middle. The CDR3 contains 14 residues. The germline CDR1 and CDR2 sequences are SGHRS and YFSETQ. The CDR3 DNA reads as TGCGCCAGCAGCTTGGCAGGGTATGGAAACACCATATATTTT. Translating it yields CASSLAGYGNTIYF.

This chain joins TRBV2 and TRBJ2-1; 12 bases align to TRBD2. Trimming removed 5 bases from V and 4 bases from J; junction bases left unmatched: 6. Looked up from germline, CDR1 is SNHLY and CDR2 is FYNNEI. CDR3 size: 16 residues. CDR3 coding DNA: TGTGCCAGCAGTTTAACTAGCGGGGGGACTTACAATGAGCAGTTCTTC. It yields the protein CASSLTSGGTYNEQFF. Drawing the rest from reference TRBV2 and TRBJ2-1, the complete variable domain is EPEVTQTPSHQVTQMGQEVILRCVPISNHLYFYWYRQILGQKVEFLVSFYNNEISEKSEIFDDQFSVERPDGSNFTLKIRSTKLEDSAMYFCASSLTSGGTYNEQFFGPGTRLTVL.

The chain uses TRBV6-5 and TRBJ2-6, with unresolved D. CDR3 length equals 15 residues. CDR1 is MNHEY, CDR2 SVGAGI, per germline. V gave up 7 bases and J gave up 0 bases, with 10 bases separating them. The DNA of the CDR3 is TGTGCCAGCAAAGTGGCCTTCTCTGGGGCCAACGTCCTGACTTTC. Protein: CASKVAFSGANVLTF.